These T cell receptor beta chains were read from a single sample in a study of T cell responses to AZD1222 COVID-19 vaccine. Sequenced by immunoSEQ multiplex PCR; TCRdb stores in-frame clones only, minus some. In the table there are about 86,000 clones, approximately 89% of which are singletons. Sequencing was performed on peripheral blood, taken 28 days after the second AZD1222 dose. Every receptor here comes from an adult who received the AZD1222 COVID-19 vaccine. CDR3s include the opening cysteine and the closing phenylalanine or tryptophan. D genes are given only for firm matches. Some rows mark clone size as missing; the rest say once, few, many or name a class of expanded clone.

TRBJ2-5,.,TRBV28,TRBD2,CASSLPGRETQYF,TGTGCCAGCAGTTTACCCGGGAGGGAGACCCAGTACTTC
TRBJ2-3,.,TRBV10-3,TRBD2,CATTADRLAGDTQYF,TGTGCCACCACCGCTGACCGACTAGCTGGAGATACGCAGTATTTT
TRBJ2-5,.,TRBV4-1,.,CASSQGARQGGFETQYF,TGCGCCAGCAGCCAAGGAGCCCGGCAGGGCGGGTTCGAGACCCAGTACTTC
TRBJ1-2,.,TRBV5-8,TRBD1,CASSQGLQGFLYGYTF,TGTGCCAGCAGCCAGGGATTACAGGGGTTTTTGTATGGCTACACCTTC
TRBJ2-1,.,TRBV11-2,TRBD1,CASSRDRETNEQFF,TGTGCCAGCAGCAGGGACAGGGAGACCAATGAGCAGTTCTTC
TRBJ1-6,.,TRBV30,.,CAWSITGLDTISPLHF,TGTGCCTGGAGTATTACGGGGCTAGATACGATTTCACCCCTCCACTTT
TRBJ1-2,once,TRBV6-5,.,CASSYTTRSGGYTF,TGTGCCAGCAGTTACACCACCCGCTCGGGAGGCTACACCTTC
TRBJ2-7,few,TRBV7-9,.,CASSLAAASYEQYF,TGTGCCAGCAGCTTAGCAGCGGCCTCCTACGAGCAGTACTTC
TRBJ1-2,.,TRBV30,TRBD1,CAWISRGDTNYGYTF,TGTGCCTGGATTTCCAGGGGGGATACTAACTATGGCTACACCTTC
TRBJ1-6,few,TRBV6-2/TRBV6-3,TRBD1,CASSRDRGQNSPLHF,TGTGCCAGCAGCCGGGACAGGGGGCAAAATTCACCCCTCCACTTT
TRBJ2-4,.,TRBV3-1/TRBV3-2,TRBD2,CASGNSGSVNIQYF,TGTGCCAGCGGGAATAGCGGGTCCGTAAACATTCAGTACTTC
TRBJ2-6,once,TRBV5-5,.,CASSFLPGISLSGANVLTF,TGTGCCAGCAGCTTCCTACCAGGGATCTCCCTCTCTGGGGCCAACGTCCTGACTTTC
TRBJ2-3,.,TRBV7-7,TRBD2,CASSEGLASTDTQYF,TGTGCTAGCAGCGAAGGACTAGCGAGCACAGATACGCAGTATTTT
TRBJ2-1,.,TRBV5-1,TRBD2,CASSLATSGVDEQFF,TGCGCCAGCAGCTTGGCTACTAGCGGGGTAGATGAGCAGTTCTTC
TRBJ1-5,.,TRBV7-2,.,CASSLHSSNQPQHF,TGTGCCAGCAGCTTACACAGTAGCAATCAGCCCCAGCATTTT
TRBJ1-2,.,TRBV11-2,.,CASSSTLANYGYTF,TGTGCCAGCAGCTCGACGTTAGCTAACTATGGCTACACCTTC
TRBJ2-5,.,TRBV7-3,TRBD1,CASSLNPTGGGETQYF,TGTGCCAGCAGCTTAAATCCGACAGGGGGCGGGGAGACCCAGTACTTC
TRBJ1-6,.,TRBV3-1/TRBV3-2,.,CASSQDRKASLHF,TGTGCCAGCAGCCAAGATCGGAAGGCAAGCCTCCACTTT
TRBJ1-6,.,TRBV2,.,CASSEYGTGNSPLHF,TGTGCCAGCAGTGAATACGGGACGGGGAATTCACCCCTCCACTTT
TRBJ1-4,.,TRBV7-9,.,CASSLATSRVINEKLFF,TGTGCCAGCAGCTTAGCCACGTCCCGGGTTATTAATGAAAAACTGTTTTTT
TRBJ1-1,.,TRBV2,TRBD1,CASSENLTGRAFF,TGTGCCAGCAGTGAAAACTTGACAGGGCGGGCTTTCTTT
TRBJ2-5,.,TRBV5-1,TRBD1,CASSFGTGWETQYF,TGCGCCAGCAGCTTCGGGACAGGGTGGGAGACCCAGTACTTC
TRBJ2-1,.,TRBV6-5,TRBD1,CASRDRGSYNEQFF,TGTGCCAGCAGGGACAGGGGGTCCTACAATGAGCAGTTCTTC
TRBJ2-1,.,TRBV5-6,TRBD1,CASSSGQYNEQFF,TGTGCCAGCAGCTCGGGACAGTACAATGAGCAGTTCTTC
TRBJ2-3,.,TRBV9,.,CASSPLPKTPSTDTQYF,TGTGCCAGCAGCCCATTACCCAAAACACCGAGCACAGATACGCAGTATTTT
TRBJ2-1,.,TRBV18,.,CASSPPISHEQFF,TGTGCCAGCTCACCACCGATCAGTCATGAGCAGTTCTTC
TRBJ2-3,.,TRBV6-4,TRBD2,CASSERGSTDTQYF,TGTGCCAGCAGTGAGCGGGGGAGCACAGATACGCAGTATTTT
TRBJ2-5,.,TRBV20-1,.,CSASDRVGTQYF,TGCAGTGCTAGTGATAGGGTGGGGACCCAGTACTTC
TRBJ2-3,.,TRBV2,.,CASSIFDTDTQYF,TGTGCCAGCAGCATTTTTGACACAGATACGCAGTATTTT
TRBJ2-7,.,TRBV28,TRBD1,CASRDLQGAYEQYF,TGTGCCAGCAGGGACCTACAGGGGGCCTACGAGCAGTACTTC
TRBJ1-2,.,TRBV7-3,.,CASSLTGAYGYTF,TGTGCCAGCAGCTTAACGGGGGCGTATGGCTACACCTTC
TRBJ1-1,.,TRBV10-2,.,CASSEGGTEAFF,TGCGCCAGCAGTGAGGGGGGAACTGAAGCTTTCTTT
TRBJ2-1,.,TRBV2,TRBD1,CASSEKGRGRAMDEQFF,TGTGCCAGCAGTGAAAAGGGAAGGGGGCGGGCCATGGATGAGCAGTTCTTC
TRBJ1-5,.,TRBV27,.,CASSFGFNQPQHF,TGTGCCAGCAGTTTCGGGTTCAATCAGCCCCAGCATTTT
TRBJ2-5,.,TRBV9,TRBD2,CASSVMGGGPEETQYF,TGTGCCAGCAGCGTGATGGGCGGGGGGCCTGAAGAGACCCAGTACTTC
TRBJ1-1,once,TRBV5-1,TRBD1,CASSRDRGARMNTEAFF,TGCGCCAGCAGCCGGGACAGGGGGGCGAGGATGAACACTGAAGCTTTCTTT
TRBJ1-3,.,TRBV21-1,.,CASSNNGRHTSGNTIYF,TGTGCCAGCAGCAACAATGGGAGACACACGTCTGGAAACACCATATATTTT
TRBJ1-2,.,TRBV10-2,.,CASSESIVINYGYTF,TGCGCCAGCAGTGAGTCGATTGTAATTAACTATGGCTACACCTTC
TRBJ1-2,.,TRBV25-1,.,CASSGNPGSGYTF,TGTGCCAGCAGTGGAAACCCAGGGAGTGGCTACACCTTC
TRBJ2-3,.,TRBV5-1,.,CASSSEQHTDTQYF,TGCGCCAGCAGCTCCGAACAGCACACAGATACGCAGTATTTT
TRBJ2-7,.,TRBV15,.,CATSLSATGSYEQYF,TGTGCCACCTCTCTTTCCGCGACGGGCTCCTACGAGCAGTACTTC
TRBJ1-6,.,TRBV5-6,TRBD1,CASSLGTAGSYNSPLHF,TGTGCCAGCAGCCTGGGGACAGCCGGCTCCTATAATTCACCCCTCCACTTT
TRBJ2-2,.,TRBV5-1,.,CASSPQGSYGTGELFF,TGCGCCAGCAGCCCTCAGGGCTCCTATGGAACCGGGGAGCTGTTTTTT
TRBJ2-5,.,TRBV4-1,TRBD2,CASSPSTSGGLQETQYF,TGCGCCAGCAGCCCCTCGACTAGCGGGGGTCTACAAGAGACCCAGTACTTC
TRBJ1-1,few,TRBV9,.,CASSVGGGEAFF,TGTGCCAGCAGCGTAGGAGGGGGTGAAGCTTTCTTT
TRBJ1-6,.,TRBV27,TRBD1,CASSLNRGLGNSPLHF,TGTGCCAGCAGTTTAAACAGGGGTTTAGGTAATTCACCCCTCCACTTT
TRBJ2-3,.,TRBV4-1,.,CASSQVVGGATDTQYF,TGCGCCAGCAGCCAAGTTGTTGGGGGAGCCACAGATACGCAGTATTTT
TRBJ2-7,.,TRBV21-1,.,CASSAHASGEAYEQYF,TGTGCCAGCAGCGCACATGCTAGCGGGGAGGCCTACGAGCAGTACTTC
TRBJ1-6,few,TRBV7-9,TRBD1,CASSYPTDRAVSPLHF,TGTGCCAGCAGCTATCCCACCGACAGGGCGGTCTCACCCCTCCACTTT
TRBJ2-2,.,TRBV5-4,TRBD1,CASSKPGKQGARTNTGELFF,TGTGCCAGCAGCAAACCCGGAAAGCAGGGGGCCCGAACGAACACCGGGGAGCTGTTTTTT
TRBJ2-1,few,TRBV7-8,.,CASSSHGVEFLEQFF,TGTGCCAGCAGCTCCCATGGGGTAGAGTTTCTTGAGCAGTTCTTC
TRBJ2-1,.,TRBV6-4,TRBD2,CASSEGLAGPFYEQFF,TGTGCCAGCAGTGAAGGACTAGCGGGGCCCTTTTATGAGCAGTTCTTC
TRBJ1-4,.,TRBV3-1/TRBV3-2,.,CASNAPNEKLFF,TGTGCCAGCAATGCACCTAATGAAAAACTGTTTTTT
TRBJ2-5,.,TRBV7-6,.,CASSYPGVPNQETQYF,TGTGCCAGCAGCTACCCCGGGGTCCCAAACCAAGAGACCCAGTACTTC
TRBJ2-1,.,TRBV7-3,TRBD2,CASSFTAGGHEQFF,TGTGCCAGCAGCTTTACAGCGGGGGGCCATGAGCAGTTCTTC
TRBJ1-4,.,TRBV15,.,CATSRGGATNEKLFF,TGTGCCACCAGCAGAGGGGGCGCAACTAATGAAAAACTGTTTTTT
TRBJ1-2,.,TRBV5-6,TRBD1,CASRAGTGAYGYTF,TGTGCCAGCAGGGCCGGGACAGGGGCCTATGGCTACACCTTC